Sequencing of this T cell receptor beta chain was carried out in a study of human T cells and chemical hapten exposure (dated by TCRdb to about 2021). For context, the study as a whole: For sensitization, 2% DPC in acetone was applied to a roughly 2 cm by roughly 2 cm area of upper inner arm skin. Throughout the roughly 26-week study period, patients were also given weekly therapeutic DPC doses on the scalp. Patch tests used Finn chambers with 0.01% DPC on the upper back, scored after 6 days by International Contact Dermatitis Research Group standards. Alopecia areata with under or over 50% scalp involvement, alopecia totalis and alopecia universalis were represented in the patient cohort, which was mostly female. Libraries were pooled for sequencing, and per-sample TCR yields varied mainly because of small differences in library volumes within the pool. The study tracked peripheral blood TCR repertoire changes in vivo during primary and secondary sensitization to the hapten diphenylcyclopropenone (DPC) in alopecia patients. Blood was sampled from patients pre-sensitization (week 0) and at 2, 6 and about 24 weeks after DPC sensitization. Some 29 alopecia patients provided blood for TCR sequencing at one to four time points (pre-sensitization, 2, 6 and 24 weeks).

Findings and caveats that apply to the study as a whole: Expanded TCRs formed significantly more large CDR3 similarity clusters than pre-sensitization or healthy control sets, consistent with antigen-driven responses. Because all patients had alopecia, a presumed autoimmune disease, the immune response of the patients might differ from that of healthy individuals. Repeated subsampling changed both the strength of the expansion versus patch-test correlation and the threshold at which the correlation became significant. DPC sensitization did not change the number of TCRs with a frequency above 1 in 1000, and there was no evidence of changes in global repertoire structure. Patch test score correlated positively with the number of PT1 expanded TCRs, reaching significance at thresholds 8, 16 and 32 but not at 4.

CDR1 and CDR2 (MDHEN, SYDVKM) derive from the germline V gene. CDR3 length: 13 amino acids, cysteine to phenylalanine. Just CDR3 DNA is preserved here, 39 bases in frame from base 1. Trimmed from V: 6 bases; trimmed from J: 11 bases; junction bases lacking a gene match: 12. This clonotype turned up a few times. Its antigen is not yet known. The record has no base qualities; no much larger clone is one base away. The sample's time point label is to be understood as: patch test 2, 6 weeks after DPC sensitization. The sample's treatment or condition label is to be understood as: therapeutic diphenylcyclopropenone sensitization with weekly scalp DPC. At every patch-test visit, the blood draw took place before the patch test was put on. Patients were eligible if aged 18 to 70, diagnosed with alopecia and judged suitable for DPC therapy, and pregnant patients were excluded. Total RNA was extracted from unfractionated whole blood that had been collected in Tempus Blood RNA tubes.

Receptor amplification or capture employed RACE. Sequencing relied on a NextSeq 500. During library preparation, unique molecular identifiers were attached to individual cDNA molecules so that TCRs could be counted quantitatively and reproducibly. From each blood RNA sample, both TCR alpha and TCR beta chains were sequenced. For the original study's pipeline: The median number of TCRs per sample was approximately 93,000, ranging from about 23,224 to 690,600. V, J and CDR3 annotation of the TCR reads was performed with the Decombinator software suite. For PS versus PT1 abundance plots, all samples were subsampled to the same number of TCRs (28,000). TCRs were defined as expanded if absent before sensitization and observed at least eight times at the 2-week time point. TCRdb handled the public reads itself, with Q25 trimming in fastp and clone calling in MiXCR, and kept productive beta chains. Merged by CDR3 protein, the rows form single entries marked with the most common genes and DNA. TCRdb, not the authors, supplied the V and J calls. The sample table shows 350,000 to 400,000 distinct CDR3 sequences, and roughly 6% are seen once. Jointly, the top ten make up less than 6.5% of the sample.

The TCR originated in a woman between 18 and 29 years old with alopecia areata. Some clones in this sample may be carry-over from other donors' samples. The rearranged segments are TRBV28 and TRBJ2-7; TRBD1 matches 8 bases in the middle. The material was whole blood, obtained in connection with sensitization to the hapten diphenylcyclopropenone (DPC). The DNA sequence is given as TGTGCCAGCAGATCCGGACAGGGTCAAAGGGAGTACTTC. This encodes CASRSGQGQREYF.